Presented here are 24 T cell receptor beta chains from one specimen sequenced in a study of T cell repertoires in cytomegalovirus infection. A single record per CDR3 protein comes from TCRdb applying MiXCR to the reads. In the table there are under 200,000 distinct CDR3 sequences, less than 9.5% of which are singletons. What was sequenced was PBMCs. These TCRs come from a human donor in good health (CMV status not recorded). Some clones in this sample may be carry-over from other donors' samples.

This clonotype has just a few counts. This sequence joins TRBV29-1 and TRBJ2-1, with D possibly TRBD2 on 6 matching bases. Trimming removed 3 bases from V and 3 bases from J, with 12 bases in between. The CDR3 runs to 14 residues. Germline lookup yields CDR1 SQVTM and CDR2 ANQGSEA. The CDR3 is CSVDGGILYNEQFF. DNA of the CDR3: TGCAGCGTTGATGGCGGGATCCTCTACAATGAGCAGTTCTTC.

This sequence joins TRBV4-3 and TRBJ2-7, with D uncertain. The CDR3 extends over 15 amino acids. V dropped 4 bases and J dropped 2 bases, with 15 bases sitting between them. Germline values: CDR1 LGHNA, CDR2 YSLEER. The DNA for the CDR3 is TGCGCCAGCAGCCCTGGCCTAGGCGTGGCCTACGAGCAGTACTTC. This sequence encodes CASSPGLGVAYEQYF.

This clonotype came up many times. The rearrangement joins TRBV6-5 to TRBJ2-7; 11 bases are a match to TRBD1. With 2 bases clipped from V and 6 bases from J, the junction kept 0 bases outside the gene matches. Germline V gene lookup returns CDR1 MNHEY and CDR2 SVGAGI. The CDR3 contains 13 residues. This CDR3 reads CASSYGTGGEQYF. The CDR3 DNA reads as TGTGCCAGCAGTTACGGGACAGGGGGCGAGCAGTACTTC.

This clonotype occurred many times. V gene TRBV7-2 combines with J gene TRBJ2-1, with D perhaps TRBD2 (6 bases). CDR3 length: 16 residues. Germline V gene data show CDR1 as SGHTA and CDR2 as FQGNSA. Trimming left V 1 base short and J 7 bases short, with 17 bases between. DNA of the CDR3: TGTGCCAGCAGCTTAGTGGGGGACTCCAACCGGAATGAGCAGTTCTTC. This translates into CASSLVGDSNRNEQFF.

This clonotype has at least ten counts. The chain uses TRBV7-2 and TRBJ2-3; 7 nucleotides match TRBD2. V was pared by 5 bases and J by 3 bases, with 11 bases of the junction left unmatched. Germline values: CDR1 SGHTA, CDR2 FQGNSA. The CDR3 runs to 16 residues. Here the CDR3 reads CASSPRWSGMTDTQYF. The CDR3 DNA is TGTGCCAGCAGCCCCCGGTGGAGCGGGATGACAGATACGCAGTATTTT.

This clonotype appeared many times. V gene TRBV11-2 combines with J gene TRBJ1-1, with TRBD1 matching over 9 bases. Germline trimming cut 6 bases from V and 3 bases from J; bases unmatched to any gene: 8. The CDR3 is 15 residues long. Germline values: CDR1 SGHAT, CDR2 FQNNGV. As DNA, the CDR3 is TGTGCCAGCAGATTCAACAGGGGGCGAGACACTGAAGCTTTCTTT. Translating it yields CASRFNRGRDTEAFF.

Ten or more counts support this clonotype. The genes are TRBV12-3 or TRBV12-4 and TRBJ2-5, with a weak D call TRBD1 (6 bases). The V gene lost 7 bases and the J gene lost 5 bases, with 23 bases spanning the gap. The CDR3 extends over 16 amino acids. Written as DNA, the CDR3 is TGTGCCAGCACCACCACCTCCGACAGGTGGGTCGAGACCCAGTACTTC. Protein product: CASTTTSDRWVETQYF.

This clonotype was detected only once. Likely a read error: the CDR3 ends without its conserved phenylalanine or tryptophan. J is TRBJ1-5 and V is TRBV19; possible D gene TRBD1, 5 bases. The CDR3 has 14 amino acids. In germline, CDR1 is LNHDA, CDR2 SQIVND (reference sequence). Here the CDR3 DNA reads TGTCCCAGTATCCCCGGGGGAAACGGTCAGCCCCAGCATCTT. This codes for CPSIPGGNGQPQHL.

This clonotype has a handful of counts. The chain carries TRBV28 and TRBJ2-7; perhaps TRBD2 as D (6 bases). This CDR3 is built from 15 residues. Trimming took 6 bases from V and 1 from J, leaving 16 bases between them. CDR1 MDHEN and CDR2 SYDVKM come from the germline V gene. CDR3 bases: TGTGCCAGCAGCACCAACGAGGCGGGATCCTACGAGCAGTACTTC. It codes for CASSTNEAGSYEQYF.

On this clonotype itself: At one end, the junction sequence differs from germline, possibly due to a read error. J is TRBJ2-7 and V is TRBV29-1; D not resolved. This CDR3 is built from 11 residues. Germline assignment: CDR1 SQVTM and CDR2 ANQGSEA. This CDR3 is CSAESSYEQYF. In nucleotides, the CDR3 is TGCAGCGCTGAAAGTTCCTACGAGCAGTACTTC.

In this sample, this clonotype turned up many times. The rearrangement links TRBV7-6 to TRBJ2-1, with 7 bases fitting TRBD1. Germline CDR1 reads SGHVS; CDR2 reads FNYEAQ. The CDR3 is 16 amino acids. V lost 5 bases to trimming and J lost 0 bases; unmatched junction nucleotides: 7. This CDR3 reads CASSRQGSSSYNEQFF. In nucleotides, the CDR3 is TGTGCCAGCAGCCGACAGGGATCCAGCTCCTACAATGAGCAGTTCTTC.

V is TRBV7-3 and J is TRBJ2-7; D not certain. Germline CDR1 reads SGHTA; CDR2 reads FQGTGA. V lost 2 bases, J lost 2 bases, and 7 bases lay in between. This CDR3 region has 13 residues. The CDR3 bases are TGTGCCAGCAGCTTATCCAGACCCTACGAGCAGTACTTC. This sequence encodes CASSLSRPYEQYF.

The V call is TRBV28, the J call TRBJ2-2; D gene uncertain. Germline V gives CDR1 MDHEN, CDR2 SYDVKM. V lost 11 bases and J lost 0, with 10 bases in between. The CDR3 runs to 13 residues. CDR3: CAFQTSNTGELFF. The CDR3 coding sequence is TGTGCCTTCCAGACTTCGAACACCGGGGAGCTGTTTTTT. Full variable domain (rest looked up from reference TRBV28 and TRBJ2-2): DVKVTQSSRYLVKRTGEKVFLECVQDMDHENMFWYRQDPGLGLRLIYFSYDVKMKEKGDIPEGYSVSREKKERFSLILESASTNQTSMYLCAFQTSNTGELFFGEGSRLTVL.

This clonotype was found a few times. The chain links TRBV28 to TRBJ2-7, with no clear D. This CDR3 is 14 amino acids long. Germline V gene lookup returns CDR1 MDHEN and CDR2 SYDVKM. V was cut by 8 bases and J by 0 bases, with 14 bases left in between. CDR3 amino acids: CASVTGSSSYEQYF. CDR3 nucleotides: TGTGCCAGCGTCACCGGGTCAAGCTCCTACGAGCAGTACTTC.

This clonotype appeared a few times. The J gene is TRBJ2-1, the V gene TRBV5-6; 8 positions agree with TRBD2. J was trimmed by 8 bases and V by 0 bases; bases with no gene match: 7. This CDR3 comprises 15 residues. From germline, CDR1 is SGHDT and CDR2 YYEEEE. The CDR3 coding sequence is TGTGCCAGCAGCTTGGGAGCGGGGGATATATATGAGCAGTTCTTC. This translates into CASSLGAGDIYEQFF.

In regard to this clonotype: A read error may explain this, as a much larger clone is one base away. The V gene is TRBV12-3 or TRBV12-4, the J gene TRBJ1-3; no firm D call. The length of the CDR3 is 15 residues. With 2 bases removed from V and 3 bases from J, the gap between germline ends came to 11 bases. As DNA, the CDR3 is TGTGCCAGCAGTTTATGGCGGAGCTATGGAAACACCATATATTTT. Its protein product is CASSLWRSYGNTIYF.

This clonotype was observed at least ten times. The J gene is TRBJ2-7, the V gene TRBV7-9; 10 nucleotides line up with TRBD2. J lost 5 bases, V lost 4 bases, and 5 bases had no gene match. This CDR3 contains 14 residues. Germline CDR1 and CDR2: SEHNR and FQNEAQ (reference sequence). The chain's CDR3 is CASSSGLASNEQYF. For the CDR3, the DNA is TGTGCCAGCAGCTCGGGACTAGCGTCCAACGAGCAGTACTTC.

There are a few counts of this clonotype. The genes are TRBV28 and TRBJ1-5, with D unclear. The germline V gene has CDR1 MDHEN and CDR2 SYDVKM. This CDR3 has 13 amino acids. V was clipped by 8 bases and J by 3 bases, with 11 bases between them. CDR3 residues: CASAGENNQPQHF. The CDR3 bases are TGTGCCAGCGCAGGAGAGAACAATCAGCCCCAGCATTTT.

Ten or more counts support this clonotype. The rearrangement links TRBV12-3 or TRBV12-4 to TRBJ1-1; possible D gene TRBD1, 5 bases. V shed 3 bases and J shed 7 bases, with 15 bases lying between them. The CDR3 loop spans 14 amino acids. As DNA, the CDR3 is TGTGCCAGCAGTTTGCTCTGGGGCGGGGGTGAAGCTTTCTTT. The encoded protein is CASSLLWGGGEAFF.

This chain uses TRBV20-1 with TRBJ2-7, with 7 nucleotides matching TRBD1. This CDR3 is built from 14 residues. V trimming: 6 bases; J trimming: 3 bases; junction bases outside the gene matches: 11. Germline V gives CDR1 DFQATT, CDR2 SNEGSKA (reference sequence). The CDR3 DNA reads TGCAGTGCGGCAGCTCGGACAGGCCACTACGAGCAGTACTTC. This translates into CSAAARTGHYEQYF.

V and J are TRBV12-3 or TRBV12-4 and TRBJ1-5; D not certain. CDR3 length: 14 residues. V gave up 3 bases and J gave up 3 bases, with 9 bases separating them. CDR3 bases: TGTGCCAGCAGTTTGGGAGGGCCCAATCAGCCCCAGCATTTT. Residues: CASSLGGPNQPQHF.

The V and J genes are TRBV20-1 and TRBJ2-5, with no clear D. Germline CDR1 DFQATT, CDR2 SNEGSKA (reference sequence). V gave up 6 bases and J gave up 3 bases, with 17 bases separating them. There are 14 residues in the CDR3. CDR3 residues: CSASLPSRKETQYF. The CDR3, as DNA: TGCAGTGCCTCCCTTCCGAGCAGGAAAGAGACCCAGTACTTC.

This clonotype was seen ten or more times. The rearrangement links TRBV12-3 or TRBV12-4 to TRBJ2-7; D is unresolved. This CDR3 contains 14 residues. Trimming removed 0 bases at V and 0 bases at J, with 6 bases between. CDR3 in amino acids: CASSLASSSYEQYF. For the CDR3, the DNA is TGTGCCAGCAGTTTAGCTTCGAGCTCCTACGAGCAGTACTTC.

This clonotype has a count of ten or more. The chain employs TRBV29-1 and TRBJ2-5; 7 bases fit TRBD2. Germline V gene sequence: CDR1 SQVTM, CDR2 ANQGSEA. Trimming at V came to 5 bases and at J to 3 bases, leaving 3 bases not matched to a gene. CDR3 length equals 12 residues. CDR3 loop: CSVSSGKETQYF. The CDR3 DNA reads as TGCAGCGTTTCTAGCGGAAAAGAGACCCAGTACTTC. Together with reference TRBV29-1 and TRBJ2-5, the CDR3 gives the full variable domain: SAVISQKPSRDICQRGTSLTIQCQVDSQVTMMFWYRQQPGQSLTLIATANQGSEATYESGFVIDKFPISRPNLTFSTLTVSNMSPEDSSIYLCSVSSGKETQYFGPGTRLLVL.